These 20 T cell receptor beta chains came from one sample sequenced in a study of blood T cell repertoires in COVID-19. Here immunoSEQ multiplex PCR was the method, and the copy in TCRdb shows in-frame clones only, minus some. The sample lists some 130,000 clones, roughly 72% occurring once. The specimen was peripheral blood. These receptors were taken from a human donor in a cohort sampled during active COVID-19.

The rearrangement uses TRBV5-1 and TRBJ2-7; 9 nucleotides line up with TRBD2. Trimming took 5 bases from V and 1 from J; bases not matched to a gene: 7. Germline assignment: CDR1 SGHRS and CDR2 YFSETQ. This CDR3 spans 15 amino acids. The chain's CDR3 is CASRFSGGPSYEQYF. CDR3 nucleotide sequence: TGCGCCAGCAGGTTCAGCGGGGGGCCTTCCTACGAGCAGTACTTC.

The genes are TRBV24-1 and TRBJ2-2, with D possibly matching TRBD2 (5 bases). The length of the CDR3 is 16 residues. Germline loops: CDR1 KGHDR, CDR2 SFDVKD. V shed 0 bases and J shed 1 base, with 8 bases lying between them. Written as DNA, the CDR3 is TGTGCCACCAGTGATTTGAGTCGGGGGAACACCGGGGAGCTGTTTTTT. Protein sequence: CATSDLSRGNTGELFF.

This clone was recorded a few times. This chain connects TRBV15 to TRBJ1-2; D possibly corresponds to TRBD1 (6 bases). Trimming stripped 6 bases from V and 7 bases from J, with 15 bases between. Germline CDR1 is LNHNV and CDR2 is YYDKDF (reference sequence). The CDR3 is 13 amino acids. The CDR3 region has the DNA TGTGCCACCAGTGGGCAGGGGCGTACTGGCTACACCTTC. It translates to CATSGQGRTGYTF.

This chain links TRBV5-1 with TRBJ1-1; weak D call: TRBD1 (5 bases). CDR3 length: 13 amino acids. V gave up 0 bases and J gave up 3 bases, with 6 bases separating them. Germline CDR1 reads SGHRS; CDR2 reads YFSETQ. The CDR3 coding sequence is TGCGCCAGCAGCTTGGAACAGGACACTGAAGCTTTCTTT. Encoded protein: CASSLEQDTEAFF. The full variable domain, in which reference TRBV5-1 and TRBJ1-1 provide the parts outside the CDR3, is KAGVTQTPRYLIKTRGQQVTLSCSPISGHRSVSWYQQTPGQGLQFLFEYFSETQRNKGNFPGRFSGRQFSNSRSEMNVSTLELGDSALYLCASSLEQDTEAFFGQGTRLTVV.

The chain is built from TRBV27 and TRBJ1-2, with TRBD1 identical over 8 bases. V shed 6 bases, J shed 3 bases, and the junction held 15 bases outside the gene matches. The CDR3 runs to 17 residues. CDR1 is MNHEY and CDR2 is SMNVEV in the germline V gene (reference sequence). Here the CDR3 DNA reads TGTGCCAGCAGCCCCGGACAGGGCATCCACACTTACTATGGCTACACCTTC. As protein: CASSPGQGIHTYYGYTF.

V is TRBV9 and J is TRBJ1-1; the D is unclear. This CDR3 is built from 16 residues. The ends were cut back, 3 bases at V and 0 bases at J, with 15 bases in the middle. Germline values: CDR1 SGDLS, CDR2 YYNGEE. Written as DNA, the CDR3 is TGTGCCAGCAGCGCCGGGTTATCAACTATGAACACTGAAGCTTTCTTT. Protein product: CASSAGLSTMNTEAFF.

The chain recombines TRBV5-6 with TRBJ1-5, with TRBD1 matching 8 bases. This CDR3 region has 17 residues. V gave up 4 bases and J gave up 7 bases; unmatched junction bases: 16. Germline CDR1 is SGHDT and CDR2 is YYEEEE. The CDR3 DNA reads TGTGCCAGCAGCATACAGGGGGGGAGGTCCTCCGGACAGCCCCAGCATTTT. This codes for CASSIQGGRSSGQPQHF.

V and J are TRBV19 and TRBJ2-7; 9 bases align to TRBD1. V trimming: 4 bases; J trimming: 5 bases; junction bases outside the gene matches: 9. The CDR3 covers 15 residues. Germline V gene data show CDR1 as LNHDA and CDR2 as SQIVND (reference sequence). CDR3 nucleotides: TGTGCCAGTAGTACCACGGGACAGGGCCGTGACGAGCAGTACTTC. Its protein is CASSTTGQGRDEQYF.

The rearrangement uses TRBV15 and TRBJ1-3, with no clear D. Between the trimmed V and J ends, which lost 11 bases and 0 bases, there was a span of 14 bases. CDR3 size: 14 residues. CDR1 is LNHNV and CDR2 is YYDKDF in the germline V gene (reference sequence). CDR3 loop: CASSGAGSGNTIYF. The CDR3 coding sequence is TGTGCCTCATCGGGAGCGGGCTCTGGAAACACCATATATTTT.

The chain employs TRBV7-2 and TRBJ1-3; TRBD1 agrees at 8 bases. The CDR3 runs 16 residues. With V trimmed by 5 bases and J by 7 bases, 13 bases remained unmatched. Per germline, CDR1 SGHTA and CDR2 FQGNSA. CDR3 amino acids: CASSLVGTGVSNTIYF. CDR3 DNA sequence: TGTGCCAGCAGCCTAGTTGGGACAGGAGTCTCGAACACCATATATTTT.

V gene TRBV28 combines with J gene TRBJ1-2, with D tentatively TRBD1 (6 bases). Deletions cut 7 bases from V and 3 bases from J, with 12 bases between. CDR1 is MDHEN, CDR2 SYDVKM, per germline. The CDR3 consists of 13 residues. The DNA of the CDR3 is TGTGCCAGCACTCCAACAGGGTACTATGGCTACACCTTC. Amino acid sequence: CASTPTGYYGYTF.

This sequence joins TRBV15 and TRBJ1-6, with 10 bases fitting TRBD1. Germline V gene data show CDR1 as LNHNV and CDR2 as YYDKDF (reference sequence). CDR3 length equals 19 residues. The junction had 17 bases not matched to a gene; V was cut back by 3 bases and J by 9 bases. The CDR3 region has the DNA TGTGCCACCAGCAGGGTTCAACAACCACCTGGGACAGGGGTTTCACCCCTCCACTTT. It is translated as CATSRVQQPPGTGVSPLHF.

The rearrangement uses TRBV28 and TRBJ1-2; the match to TRBD1 covers 12 bases. Per the germline V gene, CDR1 is MDHEN and CDR2 is SYDVKM. There are 15 residues in the CDR3. Losses at the gene ends were 8 bases for V and 3 bases for J; bases not matched to a gene: 7. The CDR3 spells CASRGTGGGDYGYTF. CDR3 bases: TGTGCCAGCCGCGGGACAGGGGGCGGGGACTATGGCTACACCTTC.

J is TRBJ2-5 and V is TRBV10-2; a weak D match, TRBD2 (7 bases). The germline V gene encodes CDR1 WSHSY and CDR2 SAAADI. This CDR3 has 15 amino acids. The V gene lost 2 bases and the J gene lost 2 bases, with 12 bases spanning the gap. CDR3 region: CASSEAGALQETQYF. DNA of the CDR3: TGCGCCAGCAGTGAGGCGGGGGCCCTACAAGAGACCCAGTACTTC.

The chain combines TRBV27 with TRBJ1-3; TRBD1 matches at 8 bases. V was pared by 5 bases and J by 0 bases, with 9 bases of the junction left unmatched. CDR3 length: 17 amino acids. Per germline, CDR1 MNHEY and CDR2 SMNVEV (reference sequence). CDR3 region: CASSPGQGLSSGNTIYF. The DNA of the CDR3 is TGTGCCAGCAGTCCCGGACAGGGATTGAGCTCTGGAAACACCATATATTTT.

This clone was recorded only once. CDR3 in amino acids: CASKLDRGFNEKLFF. CDR3 nucleotide sequence: TGTGCCAGCAAGCTCGACAGGGGATTTAATGAAAAACTGTTTTTT. V gene TRBV2 combines with J gene TRBJ1-4; 8 bases agree with TRBD1. Germline loops: CDR1 SNHLY, CDR2 FYNNEI. J lost 4 bases, V lost 7 bases, and 8 bases had no gene match. The CDR3 covers 15 residues.

This chain connects TRBV6-5 to TRBJ2-7; D might be TRBD1 (5 bases). V shed 6 bases and J shed 2 bases, with 14 bases lying between them. Germline-derived CDR1 and CDR2 are MNHEY and SVGAGI. The CDR3 has 14 residues. The CDR3 here is CASSDRQKPYEQYF. CDR3 DNA: TGTGCCAGCAGCGACCGACAGAAACCCTACGAGCAGTACTTC.

The chain employs TRBV2 and TRBJ2-7; the match to TRBD1 covers 11 bases. The CDR3 is 14 amino acids. Germline-derived CDR1 and CDR2 are SNHLY and FYNNEI. With 6 bases clipped from V and 7 bases from J, the junction kept 8 bases outside the gene matches. CDR3 in DNA: TGTGCCAGCAGGGCGGACAGGGGGCCGGGGGAGCAGTACTTC. Amino acids: CASRADRGPGEQYF.

This clone was seen only once. The chain recombines TRBV10-3 with TRBJ2-1; D ambiguous. This CDR3 is built from 16 residues. Trimming removed 4 bases at V and 7 bases at J, with 20 bases between. The germline V gene encodes CDR1 ENHRY and CDR2 SYGVKD. CDR3 nucleotides: TGTGCCATCAGTGGGAACACTGGCGGCGTTGGGAATGAGCAGTTCTTC. Amino acids: CAISGNTGGVGNEQFF.

The chain links TRBV6-5 to TRBJ2-7; 10 nucleotides align to TRBD1. This CDR3 is 14 amino acids long. With 6 bases clipped from V and 5 bases from J, the junction kept 7 bases outside the gene matches. Looked up from germline, CDR1 is MNHEY and CDR2 is SVGAGI. Here the CDR3 reads CASSWDRGTHEQYF. CDR3 in DNA: TGTGCCAGCAGCTGGGACAGGGGAACCCACGAGCAGTACTTC.